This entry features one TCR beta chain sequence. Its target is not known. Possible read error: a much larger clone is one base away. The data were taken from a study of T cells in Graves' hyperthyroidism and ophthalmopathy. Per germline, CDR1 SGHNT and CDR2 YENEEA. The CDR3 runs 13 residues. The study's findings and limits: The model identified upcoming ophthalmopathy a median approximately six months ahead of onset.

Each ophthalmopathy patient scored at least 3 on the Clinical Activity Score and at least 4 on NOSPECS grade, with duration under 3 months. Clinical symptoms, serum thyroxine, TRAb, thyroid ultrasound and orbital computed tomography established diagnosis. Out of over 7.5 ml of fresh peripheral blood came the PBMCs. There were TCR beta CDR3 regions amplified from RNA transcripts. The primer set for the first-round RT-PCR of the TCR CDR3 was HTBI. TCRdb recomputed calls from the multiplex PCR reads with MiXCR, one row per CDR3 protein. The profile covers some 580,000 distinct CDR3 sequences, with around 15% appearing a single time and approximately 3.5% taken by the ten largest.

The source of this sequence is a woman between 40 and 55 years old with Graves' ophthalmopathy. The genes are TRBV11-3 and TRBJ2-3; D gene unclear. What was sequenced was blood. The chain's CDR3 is CASSLTAPDTQCF. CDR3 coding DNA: TGTGCCAGCAGCTTAACTGCACCAGATACGCAGTGTTTT. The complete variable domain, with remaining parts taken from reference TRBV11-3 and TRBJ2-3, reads EAGVVQSPRYKIIEKKQPVAFWCNPISGHNTLYWYLQNLGQGPELLIRYENEEAVDDSQLPKDRFSAERLKGVDSTLKIQPAELGDSAVYLCASSLTAPDTQCFGPGTRLTVL.